The 4 T cell receptor beta chains below come from one sample, sequenced in a study of memory CD4+ T cells and cytomegalovirus serostatus. Libraries were prepared by immunoSEQ multiplex PCR; TCRdb keeps only in-frame clonotypes and omits some of them. The sample lists tens of thousands of clones; roughly 72% were seen once. The sort gate was single viable CD3+CD4+CD8-CD45RO+ cells for memory CD4+ T cells. Specimen: memory CD4+ T cells from blood. These receptors came from an adult in good health and CMV-seropositive.

V is TRBV29-1 and J is TRBJ2-6; 9 positions agree with TRBD1. Per germline, CDR1 SQVTM and CDR2 ANQGSEA. V lost 7 bases, J lost 2 bases, and 3 bases stayed unmatched. The CDR3 has 14 residues. The CDR3 bases are TGCAGCGCGGGGGACAGGGCTGGGGCCAACGTCCTGACTTTC. This translates into CSAGDRAGANVLTF.

The V call is TRBV11-2, the J call TRBJ2-2; D is tentatively TRBD1 or TRBD2 (6 bases each). In germline, CDR1 is SGHAT, CDR2 FQNNGV. Trimming pared 2 bases from V and 4 bases from J, leaving 14 bases between. This CDR3 is 16 amino acids long. The CDR3: CASSLLIGGGTGELFF. CDR3 DNA sequence: TGTGCCAGCAGCTTATTAATCGGGGGCGGCACCGGGGAGCTGTTTTTT.

The V and J genes are TRBV6-1 and TRBJ1-4; unclear D gene. V lost 6 bases, J lost 3 bases, and 11 bases lay in between. CDR3 length equals 14 residues. Germline assignment: CDR1 MNHNS and CDR2 SASEGT. The CDR3 spells CASSRGSSNEKLFF. The CDR3 nucleotides read TGTGCCAGCAGCCGCGGAAGTTCTAATGAAAAACTGTTTTTT.

J is TRBJ2-5 and V is TRBV7-8; unclear D gene. Germline lookup yields CDR1 SGHVS and CDR2 FQNEAQ. Trimming took off 4 bases at V and 6 bases at J, with 12 bases between the two ends. The CDR3 loop spans 13 amino acids. For the CDR3, the DNA is TGTGCCAGCAGCTCCCTGGCCTTAAAGACCCAGTACTTC. Its translation is CASSSLALKTQYF.